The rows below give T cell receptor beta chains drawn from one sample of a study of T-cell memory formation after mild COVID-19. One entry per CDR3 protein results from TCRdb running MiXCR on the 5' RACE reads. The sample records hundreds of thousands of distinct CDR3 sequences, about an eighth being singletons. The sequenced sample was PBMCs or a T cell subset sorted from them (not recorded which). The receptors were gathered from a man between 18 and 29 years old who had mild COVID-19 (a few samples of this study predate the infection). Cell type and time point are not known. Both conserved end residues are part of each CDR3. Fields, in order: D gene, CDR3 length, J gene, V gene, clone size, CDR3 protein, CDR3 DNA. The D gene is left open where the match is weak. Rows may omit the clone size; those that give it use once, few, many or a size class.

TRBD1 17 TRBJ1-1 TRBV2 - CASNPLGTGRRDTEAFF TGTGCCAGCAACCCCCTTGGGACAGGGCGTCGGGACACTGAAGCTTTCTTT
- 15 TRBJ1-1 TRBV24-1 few CATSAAGSLNTEAFF TGTGCCACCAGCGCGGCAGGTAGTTTGAACACTGAAGCTTTCTTT
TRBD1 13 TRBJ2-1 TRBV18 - CASSPPGTGKKFF TGTGCCAGCTCACCACCAGGGACAGGTAAAAAGTTCTTC
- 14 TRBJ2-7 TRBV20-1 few CSARASGLAGAQYF TGCAGTGCTAGAGCTTCGGGCCTCGCCGGCGCGCAGTACTTC
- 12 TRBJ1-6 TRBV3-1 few CASTSGLTPLHF TGTGCCAGCACGTCCGGTCTAACACCCCTCCACTTT
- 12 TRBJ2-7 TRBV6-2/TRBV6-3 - CASTRGSMEQYF TGTGCCAGCACCCGAGGATCCATGGAGCAGTACTTC
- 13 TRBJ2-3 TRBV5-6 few CASSLRRADTQYF TGTGCCAGCAGCCTGAGGAGAGCAGATACGCAGTATTTT
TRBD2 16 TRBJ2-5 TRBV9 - CASSVGDSGGMKTQYF TGTGCCAGCAGCGTAGGGGATAGCGGGGGTATGAAGACCCAGTACTTC
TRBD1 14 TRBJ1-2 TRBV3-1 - CASSRTGMDYGYTF TGTGCCAGCAGCCGGACAGGGATGGACTATGGCTACACCTTC
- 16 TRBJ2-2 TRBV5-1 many CASSNTAIANTGELFF TGCGCCAGCAGCAATACAGCCATCGCGAACACCGGGGAGCTGTTTTTT
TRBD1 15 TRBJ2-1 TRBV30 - CAWSVWDRGSNEQFF TGTGCCTGGAGTGTTTGGGACAGGGGCAGTAATGAGCAGTTCTTC
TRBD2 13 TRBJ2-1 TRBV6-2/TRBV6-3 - CASEAGGVYEQFF TGTGCCAGCGAGGCCGGGGGGGTCTATGAGCAGTTCTTC
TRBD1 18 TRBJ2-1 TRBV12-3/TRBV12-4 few CASSPDRGLLNSYNEQFF TGTGCCAGCAGTCCGGACAGGGGATTACTAAACTCCTACAATGAGCAGTTCTTC
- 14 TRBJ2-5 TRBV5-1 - CASTLVGSQETQYF TGCGCCAGCACCTTGGTGGGATCTCAAGAGACCCAGTACTTC
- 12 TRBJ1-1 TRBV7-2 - CASSLVFTEAFF TGTGCCAGCAGCTTAGTGTTCACTGAAGCTTTCTTT
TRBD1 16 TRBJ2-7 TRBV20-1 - CSARDQRTGGVNEQYF TGCAGTGCTAGAGATCAAAGGACAGGGGGCGTCAACGAGCAGTACTTC
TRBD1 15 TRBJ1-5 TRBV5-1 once CASSQTGISNQPQHF TGCGCCAGCAGCCAGACAGGGATTAGCAATCAGCCCCAGCATTTT
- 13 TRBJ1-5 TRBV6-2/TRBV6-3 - CASSRRSEQPQHF TGTGCCAGCAGTCGGAGAAGTGAACAGCCCCAGCATTTT
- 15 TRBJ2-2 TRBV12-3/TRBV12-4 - CASSSGQSHTGELFF TGTGCCAGCAGTTCCGGACAAAGCCACACCGGGGAGCTGTTTTTT
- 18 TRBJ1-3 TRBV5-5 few CASSPRDSPYASGNTIYF TGTGCCAGCAGCCCGAGGGACTCACCTTACGCGAGTGGAAACACCATATATTTT
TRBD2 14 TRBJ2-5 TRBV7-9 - CASRERGTQETQYF TGTGCCAGCAGGGAGCGGGGGACCCAAGAGACCCAGTACTTC
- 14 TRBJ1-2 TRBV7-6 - CASSLGAAHYGYTF TGTGCCAGCAGCTTAGGGGCAGCTCACTATGGCTACACCTTC
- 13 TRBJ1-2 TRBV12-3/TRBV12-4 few CASSLRDNYGYTF TGTGCCAGCAGTTTAAGGGACAACTATGGCTACACCTTC
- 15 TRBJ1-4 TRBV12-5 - CASGLAYTTNEKLFF TGTGCTAGTGGTTTGGCGTATACAACTAATGAAAAACTGTTTTTT
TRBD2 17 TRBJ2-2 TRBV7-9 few CASSSTSGGPNTGELFF TGTGCCAGCAGCTCTACTAGCGGGGGCCCGAACACCGGGGAGCTGTTTTTT
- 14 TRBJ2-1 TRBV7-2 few CASSLAVRGGEQFF TGTGCCAGCAGCTTAGCGGTCAGGGGTGGTGAGCAGTTCTTC
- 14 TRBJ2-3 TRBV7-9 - CASSLESLQGGPFF TGTGCCAGCAGCTTAGAGAGTTTACAGGGTGGGCCTTTTTTT
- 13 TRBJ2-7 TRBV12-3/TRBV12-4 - CASSDTKSYEQYF TGTGCCAGCAGTGATACGAAGTCCTACGAGCAGTACTTC
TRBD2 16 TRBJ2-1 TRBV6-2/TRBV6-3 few CASSTRLAGKHNEQFF TGTGCCAGCAGTACACGGCTAGCGGGGAAGCACAATGAGCAGTTCTTC
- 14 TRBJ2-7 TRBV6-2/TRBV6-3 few CASSYSRGAYEQYF TGTGCCAGCAGTTACTCACGGGGCGCCTACGAGCAGTACTTC
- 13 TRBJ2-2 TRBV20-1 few CSALRDNTGELFF TGCAGTGCTCTACGGGACAACACCGGGGAGCTGTTTTTT
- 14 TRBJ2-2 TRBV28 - CASRQRWNTGELFF TGTGCCAGCAGACAGCGCTGGAACACCGGGGAGCTGTTTTTT
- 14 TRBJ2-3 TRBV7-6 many CASSLFGGTDTQYF TGTGCCAGCAGCTTGTTTGGGGGCACAGATACGCAGTATTTT
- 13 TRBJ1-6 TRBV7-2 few CASSSLAGVALHF TGTGCCAGCAGCTCGCTGGCGGGGGTTGCCCTCCACTTT
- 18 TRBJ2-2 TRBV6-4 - CASSDGRGFPPNTGELFF TGTGCCAGCAGTGACGGGCGAGGGTTTCCCCCGAACACCGGGGAGCTGTTTTTT
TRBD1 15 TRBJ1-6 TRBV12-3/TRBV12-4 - CASSSLGTANSPLHF TGTGCCAGCAGTTCCCTCGGGACAGCCAATTCACCCCTCCACTTT
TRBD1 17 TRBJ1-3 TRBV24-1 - CATSDLGRGRLGNTIYF TGTGCCACCAGTGATTTGGGAAGGGGGCGTCTTGGAAACACCATATATTTT
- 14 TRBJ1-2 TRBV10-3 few CAIRARGDRSGYTF TGTGCCATCCGGGCCAGGGGCGATCGATCCGGCTACACCTTC
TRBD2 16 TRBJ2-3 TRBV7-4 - CASSLVPASGVDTQYF TGTGCCAGCAGCTTAGTGCCCGCTAGCGGGGTGGATACGCAGTATTTT
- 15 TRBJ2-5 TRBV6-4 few CASSVGGGGLETQYF TGTGCCAGCAGTGTTGGAGGGGGCGGCTTAGAGACCCAGTACTTC
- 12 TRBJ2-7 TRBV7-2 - CASSFVAAEQYF TGTGCCAGCAGCTTTGTTGCAGCCGAGCAGTACTTC
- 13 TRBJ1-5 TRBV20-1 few CSAYGRSNQPQHF TGCAGTGCCTACGGGAGAAGCAATCAGCCCCAGCATTTT
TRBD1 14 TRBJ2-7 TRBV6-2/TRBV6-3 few CASRQTGVLLEQYF TGTGCCAGCAGACAAACAGGGGTCCTACTCGAGCAGTACTTC
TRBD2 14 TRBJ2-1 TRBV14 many CASSQAGGNNEQFF TGTGCCAGCAGCCAGGCGGGGGGTAACAATGAGCAGTTCTTC
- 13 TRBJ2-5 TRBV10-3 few CAISGSAPETQYF TGTGCCATCAGTGGGTCCGCCCCAGAGACCCAGTACTTC
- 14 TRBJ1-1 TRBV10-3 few CAISEMSRETEAFF TGTGCCATCAGTGAGATGTCCAGGGAGACTGAAGCTTTCTTT
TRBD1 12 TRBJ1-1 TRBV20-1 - CSAQGVNTEAFF TGCAGTGCCCAGGGGGTGAACACTGAAGCTTTCTTT
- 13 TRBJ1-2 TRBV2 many CASRTGGSYGYTF TGTGCCAGCAGGACCGGGGGCTCTTATGGCTACACCTTC
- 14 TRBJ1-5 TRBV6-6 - CASSIRDLLSPQHF TGTGCCAGCAGTATCCGGGATCTTCTCAGCCCCCAGCATTTT
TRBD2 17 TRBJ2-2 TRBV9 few CASSVDERGPNTGELFF TGTGCCAGCAGCGTAGACGAGCGGGGCCCGAACACCGGGGAGCTGTTTTTT